This is a list of T cell receptor beta chains from one sample in a study of CD8+CD57+ T cells in acquired aplastic anemia. Each CDR3 protein gets one entry after TCRdb re-called the reads with MiXCR. The repertoire includes some 150,000 distinct CDR3 sequences, about 70% of them detected once, and around 45% sits in the top ten. The material sequenced was sorted CD4+, CD8+, or CD8+CD57+ T cells (not recorded which) from PBMCs. The receptors shown here come from a human donor with aplastic anemia. The CDR3 runs from the conserved cysteine through the conserved F or W. D genes are given only for firm matches.

d_call: -; v_call: TRBV9; j_call: TRBJ1-2; cdr3_aa: CASSTYPRNGYTF; cdr3_nt: TGTGCCAGCAGCACCTACCCCCGGAATGGCTACACCTTC
d_call: -; v_call: TRBV5-1; j_call: TRBJ1-3; cdr3_aa: CASSLQGGQRNTIYF; cdr3_nt: TGTGCCAGCAGCTTACAGGGAGGCCAGAGAAACACCATATATTTT
d_call: -; v_call: TRBV5-4; j_call: TRBJ1-1; cdr3_aa: CASSLGRSTPNTEAFF; cdr3_nt: TGTGCCAGCAGCTTGGGACGATCCACTCCGAACACTGAAGCTTTCTTT
d_call: TRBD1; v_call: TRBV7-2; j_call: TRBJ2-7; cdr3_aa: CASRFGTASYEQYF; cdr3_nt: TGTGCCAGCAGGTTTGGGACAGCCTCCTACGAGCAGTACTTC
d_call: TRBD2; v_call: TRBV20-1; j_call: TRBJ2-7; cdr3_aa: CSARGAGGLTYEQYF; cdr3_nt: TGCAGTGCTAGGGGAGCGGGAGGGCTAACCTACGAGCAGTACTTC
d_call: TRBD1; v_call: TRBV10-3; j_call: TRBJ2-7; cdr3_aa: CAISRRDRGSYEQYF; cdr3_nt: TGTGCCATCAGCAGGAGGGACAGGGGAAGCTACGAGCAGTACTTC
d_call: -; v_call: TRBV2; j_call: TRBJ1-4; cdr3_aa: CASSDRQINEKLFF; cdr3_nt: TGTGCCAGCAGTGACCGGCAGATTAATGAAAAACTGTTTTTT
d_call: -; v_call: TRBV20-1; j_call: TRBJ2-6; cdr3_aa: CSAPLEGSNSGANVLTF; cdr3_nt: TGCAGTGCTCCCTTGGAGGGGAGCAACTCTGGGGCCAACGTCCTGACTTTC
d_call: -; v_call: TRBV10-2; j_call: TRBJ2-7; cdr3_aa: CASRAAPEDYEQYF; cdr3_nt: TGCGCCAGCAGAGCAGCCCCCGAGGACTACGAGCAGTACTTC
d_call: -; v_call: TRBV5-1; j_call: TRBJ1-2; cdr3_aa: CASSLVFSDGYTF; cdr3_nt: TGCGCCAGCAGCTTAGTGTTTTCGGATGGCTACACCTTC
d_call: -; v_call: TRBV4-3; j_call: TRBJ2-7; cdr3_aa: CASSQDWAPTYEQYF; cdr3_nt: TGCGCCAGCAGCCAAGATTGGGCCCCGACCTACGAGCAGTACTTC